Sequencing of this TCR beta chain was carried out in a study of blood T cell repertoires in COVID-19. Original processing notes: Counts of nucleated cells, estimated from reference gene primer amplification, were obtained. The repertoire was sequenced with immunoSEQ multiplex PCR; TCRdb's copy has only in-frame clones and lacks some. The V and J calls and clone size are taken from that table; D and trimming were inferred from the DNA. There are tens of thousands of clones in the sample; over 80% occur only once, and 6.5% to 9.5% lies in the top ten. Germline lookup yields CDR1 LGHNA and CDR2 YSLEER. Trimming took off 0 bases at V and 2 bases at J, with 11 bases between the two ends. The CDR3 runs to 16 residues.

This clonotype originated in a man between 50 and 59 years old with active COVID-19. The chain combines TRBV4-3 with TRBJ2-1, with D tentatively TRBD2 (5 bases). The sample consisted of peripheral blood. Here the CDR3 DNA reads TGCGCCAGCAGCCAAGAGTGGAGCGGACCCTACAATGAGCAGTTCTTC. Protein product: CASSQEWSGPYNEQFF.